These 15 T cell receptor beta chains share one sample of origin, sequenced in a study of blood T cell repertoires in COVID-19. Method: immunoSEQ multiplex PCR; TCRdb's copy keeps in-frame clones and lacks some. Among 70,000 or so clones listed, approximately 90% were seen once. Source material: peripheral blood. These receptor sequences come from an elderly woman with active COVID-19.

The genes are TRBV3-1 (or the pseudogene TRBV3-2) and TRBJ2-5; 8 bases map to TRBD2. Trimming at V came to 6 bases and at J to 4 bases, leaving 7 bases not matched to a gene. Germline CDR1 is LGHDT and CDR2 is YNNKEL (reference sequence). The CDR3 is 14 amino acids. Here the CDR3 reads CASRGRAGGETQYF. CDR3 in DNA: TGTGCCAGCAGGGGACGCGCGGGGGGAGAGACCCAGTACTTC.

CDR3 DNA: TGCGCCAGCAGCCGGGGGGTCCACGAGCAGTACTTC. This encodes CASSRGVHEQYF. J is TRBJ2-7 and V is TRBV5-1; 7 nucleotides match TRBD2. CDR3 length: 12 residues. Germline V gene sequence: CDR1 SGHRS, CDR2 YFSETQ. With 4 bases clipped from V and 5 bases from J, the junction kept 3 bases outside the gene matches.

The chain carries TRBV7-9 and TRBJ1-6, with D tentatively TRBD1 (5 bases). The V gene lost 5 bases and the J gene lost 7 bases, with 9 bases spanning the gap. Germline lookup yields CDR1 SEHNR and CDR2 FQNEAQ (reference sequence). The CDR3 totals 13 residues. This chain's CDR3 is CASSKTVNSPLHF. The CDR3 DNA reads as TGTGCCAGCAGCAAGACAGTCAATTCACCCCTCCACTTT.

V usage is TRBV2 and J usage is TRBJ2-1; the match to TRBD2 covers 8 bases. CDR1 and CDR2 (germline): SNHLY, FYNNEI. Trimming at V came to 9 bases and at J to 1 base, leaving 5 bases not matched to a gene. This CDR3 is 14 amino acids long. Here the CDR3 DNA reads TGTGCCAGTATCAGCGGGAGTTCCTACAATGAGCAGTTCTTC. Translation gives CASISGSSYNEQFF.

The chain joins TRBV27 to TRBJ2-3, with D possibly being TRBD1 (5 bases). The CDR3 has 13 amino acids. CDR1 is MNHEY, CDR2 SMNVEV, per germline (reference sequence). Trimming took off 6 bases at V and 0 bases at J, with 7 bases between the two ends. The CDR3 region is CASRDTSTDTQYF. In nucleotides, the CDR3 is TGTGCCAGCAGGGACACAAGCACAGATACGCAGTATTTT.

The chain recombines TRBV29-1 with TRBJ2-1, with 7 bases aligning to TRBD2. CDR1 is SQVTM and CDR2 is ANQGSEA in the germline V gene. Trimming cost V 1 base and J 8 bases; bases outside gene matches: 11. The CDR3 runs to 15 residues. The CDR3 DNA reads TGCAGCGTTGAAGTGGGGGAGGGCCAAGTCGATGAGCAGTTCTTC. It specifies CSVEVGEGQVDEQFF.

V gene TRBV19 combines with J gene TRBJ1-2, with D tentatively TRBD1 (5 bases). The CDR3 covers 17 residues. The V and J ends lost 7 bases and 2 bases respectively, with 23 bases between them. In germline, CDR1 is LNHDA, CDR2 SQIVND (reference sequence). The CDR3 DNA follows: TGTGCCAGTACCCTGCATGGGGCGCGCCTGGAAAACTATGGCTACACCTTC. Protein product: CASTLHGARLENYGYTF. Complete variable domain (other parts from reference TRBV19 and TRBJ1-2): DGGITQSPKYLFRKEGQNVTLSCEQNLNHDAMYWYRQDPGQGLRLIYYSQIVNDFQKGDIAEGYSVSREKKESFPLTVTSAQKNPTAFYLCASTLHGARLENYGYTFGSGTRLTVV.

The J gene is TRBJ2-3, the V gene TRBV6-2 or TRBV6-3; D uncertain. V was cut by 6 bases and J by 6 bases, with 7 bases left in between. The germline V gene has CDR1 MNHEY and CDR2 SVGEGT. The CDR3 is made up of 11 amino acids. CDR3 nucleotides: TGTGCCAGCAGCGACGGGGATACGCAGTATTTT. Translating gives CASSDGDTQYF.

This clone was detected once. This rearrangement joins TRBV6-2 or TRBV6-3 to TRBJ2-1, with a possible D match to TRBD1 (6 bases). The CDR3 loop spans 16 amino acids. Trimming took 4 bases from V and 0 from J, leaving 13 bases between them. Germline values: CDR1 MNHEY, CDR2 SVGEGT. DNA for the CDR3: TGTGCCAGCAGTTCCCGGCAGGGGCCCTCCTACAATGAGCAGTTCTTC. Translation gives CASSSRQGPSYNEQFF.

The chain has TRBV24-1 and TRBJ1-1; possibly TRBD1 for D (6 bases). This CDR3 comprises 14 residues. The V end was cut by 4 bases, the J end by 1 base, with 9 bases between. Germline lookup yields CDR1 KGHDR and CDR2 SFDVKD. CDR3 amino acids: CATSDPTGNTEAFF. The CDR3 coding sequence is TGTGCCACCAGTGACCCGACAGGGAACACTGAAGCTTTCTTT.

The chain uses TRBV6-2 or TRBV6-3 and TRBJ1-2; TRBD1 is a possible D gene (5 bases). CDR3 length equals 13 residues. Germline CDR1 MNHEY, CDR2 SVGEGT. Trimming removed 4 bases from V and 5 bases from J, with 11 bases in between. The CDR3 protein is CASSSRVEYGYTF. CDR3 DNA sequence: TGTGCCAGCAGTTCCAGGGTGGAATATGGCTACACCTTC.

This chain connects TRBV9 to TRBJ2-1; D remains unclear. V lost 0 bases to trimming and J lost 6 bases, with 16 bases between them. In germline, CDR1 is SGDLS, CDR2 YYNGEE. The CDR3 spans 16 residues. CDR3 residues: CASSVDLDLSRNEQFF. The DNA for the CDR3 is TGTGCCAGCAGCGTAGATCTAGACCTTAGTCGCAATGAGCAGTTCTTC.

V and J are TRBV7-3 and TRBJ1-2, with D maybe TRBD1 (6 bases). The CDR3 sequence is 13 residues long. Trimming removed 4 bases at V and 8 bases at J, with 14 bases between. Per the germline V gene, CDR1 is SGHTA and CDR2 is FQGTGA. The CDR3 nucleotides read TGTGCCAGCAGCTCCTCCGCAGGGGAAGGCTACACCTTC. This translates into CASSSSAGEGYTF.

The chain has TRBV27 and TRBJ1-3, with TRBD1 as a possible D gene (6 bases). V lost 7 bases and J 0 bases, leaving 10 bases between the germline ends. CDR3 length: 14 amino acids. Germline-derived CDR1 and CDR2 are MNHEY and SMNVEV (reference sequence). The CDR3 loop is CASKGRGSGNTIYF. In nucleotides, the CDR3 is TGTGCCAGCAAAGGCAGGGGCTCTGGAAACACCATATATTTT.

The genes are TRBV5-1 and TRBJ2-1; D may be TRBD1 (5 bases). This CDR3 contains 14 residues. The V end lost 0 bases, the J end lost 3 bases, and 7 bases lay between the germline ends. Germline CDR1 and CDR2: SGHRS and YFSETQ. CDR3 amino acids: CASSLGRGYNEQFF. The CDR3 coding sequence is TGCGCCAGCAGCTTGGGTAGGGGCTACAATGAGCAGTTCTTC.